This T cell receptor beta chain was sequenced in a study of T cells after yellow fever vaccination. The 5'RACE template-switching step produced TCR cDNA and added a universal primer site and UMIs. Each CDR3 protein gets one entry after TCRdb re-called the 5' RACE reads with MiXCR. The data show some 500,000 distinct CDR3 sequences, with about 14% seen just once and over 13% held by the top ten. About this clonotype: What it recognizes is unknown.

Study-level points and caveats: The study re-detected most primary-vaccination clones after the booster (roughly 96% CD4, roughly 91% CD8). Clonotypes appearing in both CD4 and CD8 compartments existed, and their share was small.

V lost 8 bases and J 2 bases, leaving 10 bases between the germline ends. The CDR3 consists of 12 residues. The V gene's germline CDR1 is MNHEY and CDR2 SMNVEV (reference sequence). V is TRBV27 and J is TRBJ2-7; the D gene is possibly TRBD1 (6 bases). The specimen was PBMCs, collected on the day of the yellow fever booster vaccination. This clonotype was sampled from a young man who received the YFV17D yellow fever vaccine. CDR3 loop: CASVSGAYEQYF. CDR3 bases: TGTGCCAGCGTGTCAGGGGCCTACGAGCAGTACTTC.